These 11 T cell receptor beta chains came from one sample sequenced in a study of cytomegalovirus exposure and HLA in healthy donors. This PCR relied on a set of 60 Vbeta primers and 13 Jbeta primers. Libraries were prepared by immunoSEQ multiplex PCR; TCRdb keeps only in-frame clonotypes and omits some of them. The table shows some 160,000 clones, with around 84% occurring only once. The sequenced sample was PBMCs. These receptors originate from a young man in good health and CMV-seropositive.

This rearrangement joins TRBV9 to TRBJ1-2; TRBD1 agrees at 9 bases. The CDR3 has 14 residues. Trimming removed 3 bases from V and 7 bases from J; junction bases left unmatched: 7. Germline lookup yields CDR1 SGDLS and CDR2 YYNGEE. CDR3 in amino acids: CASSGLQGARGYTF. For the CDR3, the DNA is TGTGCCAGCAGCGGACTACAGGGGGCGCGTGGCTACACCTTC.

The rearrangement links TRBV7-2 to TRBJ1-5; D gene ambiguous. The CDR3 runs 12 residues. Germline V lookup: CDR1 SGHTA, CDR2 FQGNSA. The V and J ends lost 3 bases and 6 bases respectively, with 6 bases between them. The CDR3 loop is CASSFGSQPQHF. For the CDR3, the DNA is TGTGCCAGCAGCTTCGGGAGTCAGCCCCAGCATTTT. The whole variable domain, filled in from reference TRBV7-2 and TRBJ1-5, reads GAGVSQSPSNKVTEKGKDVELRCDPISGHTALYWYRQSLGQGLEFLIYFQGNSAPDKSGLPSDRFSAERTGGSVSTLTIQRTQQEDSAVYLCASSFGSQPQHFGDGTRLSIL.

The rearrangement uses TRBV7-3 and TRBJ1-1, with TRBD1 matching over 7 bases. The junction had 7 bases not matched to a gene; V was cut back by 5 bases and J by 4 bases. The CDR3 loop spans 14 amino acids. The germline gives CDR1 SGHTA, CDR2 FQGTGA. This chain's CDR3 is CASSLRGLGTEAFF. The CDR3 nucleotides read TGTGCCAGCAGCCTGAGGGGGCTCGGCACTGAAGCTTTCTTT. Combining the CDR3 with reference TRBV7-3 and TRBJ1-1 gives the whole variable domain GAGVSQTPSNKVTEKGKYVELRCDPISGHTALYWYRQSLGQGPEFLIYFQGTGAADDSGLPNDRFFAVRPEGSVSTLKIQRTERGDSAVYLCASSLRGLGTEAFFGQGTRLTVV.

The CDR3 is CASSLGWGISGNTIYF. DNA of the CDR3: TGTGCCAGCAGCTTAGGATGGGGCATCTCTGGAAACACCATATATTTT. The rearrangement joins TRBV7-9 to TRBJ1-3; D may be TRBD1 (5 bases). Looked up from germline, CDR1 is SEHNR and CDR2 is FQNEAQ (reference sequence). This CDR3 is built from 16 residues. V was pared by 1 base and J by 0 bases, with 10 bases between.

The chain employs TRBV6-5 and TRBJ1-5; 7 nucleotides match TRBD1. Per the germline V gene, CDR1 is MNHEY and CDR2 is SVGAGI. The length of the CDR3 is 15 residues. The trim removed 5 bases at V and 11 bases at J, leaving 15 bases unmatched. This chain's CDR3 is CASSSGQERDGAQHF. The CDR3 DNA follows: TGTGCCAGCAGTAGTGGACAGGAACGGGATGGGGCCCAGCATTTT.

This clone occurred a few times. J is TRBJ2-7 and V is TRBV5-1, with 7 bases matching TRBD1. This CDR3 comprises 16 residues. The germline gives CDR1 SGHRS, CDR2 YFSETQ. The V gene end was trimmed by 0 bases and the J gene end by 1 base; junction bases not matched to a gene: 7. DNA for the CDR3: TGCGCCAGCAGCTTGGGAGCCGGGACAGTATCCTACGAGCAGTACTTC. Its translation is CASSLGAGTVSYEQYF.

The V and J genes are TRBV19 and TRBJ1-2; D is perhaps TRBD1 (6 bases). From germline, CDR1 is LNHDA and CDR2 SQIVND (reference sequence). V was cut by 2 bases and J by 4 bases, with 20 bases left in between. The CDR3 length is 17 residues. CDR3 sequence reads: CASSIRKVGRGSYGYTF. The CDR3 DNA follows: TGTGCCAGTAGTATACGTAAGGTGGGCAGGGGCTCCTATGGCTACACCTTC.

This chain connects TRBV6-5 to TRBJ2-4, with 7 positions matching TRBD1. Germline V lookup: CDR1 MNHEY, CDR2 SVGAGI. The V gene end was trimmed by 5 bases and the J gene end by 10 bases; junction bases not matched to a gene: 5. This CDR3 comprises 12 residues. The CDR3 sequence is CASSPRGLIQYF. In DNA form, the CDR3 reads TGTGCCAGCAGTCCTAGGGGGCTAATTCAGTACTTC.

V and J are TRBV28 and TRBJ2-5; 10 bases agree with TRBD1. V trimming: 2 bases; J trimming: 3 bases; junction bases outside the gene matches: 6. CDR3 length: 16 amino acids. CDR1 and CDR2 from the germline V gene are MDHEN and SYDVKM. CDR3 coding DNA: TGTGCCAGCAGTTTAGGGGCCGGGACAGGGGAAGAGACCCAGTACTTC. The encoded protein is CASSLGAGTGEETQYF.

The chain joins TRBV6-5 to TRBJ2-1; TRBD2 matches 10 bases. Looked up from germline, CDR1 is MNHEY and CDR2 is SVGAGI. The ends lost 6 bases at V and 6 bases at J; junction bases unmatched: 5. The CDR3 spans 14 residues. CDR3 nucleotides: TGTGCCAGCAGGGGCGGACTAGCGGCCAATGAGCAGTTCTTC. It is translated as CASRGGLAANEQFF.

The chain recombines TRBV18 with TRBJ2-5; no reliable D call. V was pared by 1 base and J by 11 bases, with 17 bases between. The CDR3 extends over 14 amino acids. The V gene's germline CDR1 is KGHSH and CDR2 LQKENI. The CDR3 reads CASSPLTTSSEQYF. CDR3 sequence (DNA): TGTGCCAGCTCACCACTGACCACCTCCTCGGAGCAGTACTTC.